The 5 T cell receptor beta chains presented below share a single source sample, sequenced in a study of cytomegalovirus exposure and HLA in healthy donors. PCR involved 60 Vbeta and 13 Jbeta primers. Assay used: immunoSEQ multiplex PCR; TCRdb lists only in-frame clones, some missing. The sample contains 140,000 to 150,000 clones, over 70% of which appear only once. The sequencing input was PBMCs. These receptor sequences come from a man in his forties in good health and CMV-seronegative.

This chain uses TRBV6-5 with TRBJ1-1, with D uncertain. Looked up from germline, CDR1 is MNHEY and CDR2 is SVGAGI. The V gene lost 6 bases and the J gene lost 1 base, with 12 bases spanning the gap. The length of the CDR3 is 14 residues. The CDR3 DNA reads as TGTGCCAGCAGCGCGACCTGGGCGAACACTGAAGCTTTCTTT. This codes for CASSATWANTEAFF.

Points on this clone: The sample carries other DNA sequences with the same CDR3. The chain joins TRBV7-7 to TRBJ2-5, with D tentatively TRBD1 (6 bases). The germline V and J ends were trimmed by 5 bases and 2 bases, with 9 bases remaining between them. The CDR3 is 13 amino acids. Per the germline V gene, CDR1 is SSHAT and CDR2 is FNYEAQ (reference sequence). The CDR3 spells CASSAGQQETQYF. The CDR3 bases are TGTGCCAGCAGCGCCGGACAGCAAGAGACCCAGTACTTC.

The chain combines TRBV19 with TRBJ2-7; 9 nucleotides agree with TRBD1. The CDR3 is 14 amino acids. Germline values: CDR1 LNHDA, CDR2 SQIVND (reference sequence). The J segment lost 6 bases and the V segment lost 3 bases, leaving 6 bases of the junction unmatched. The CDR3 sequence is CASSIGDREVEQYF. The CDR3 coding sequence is TGTGCCAGTAGTATTGGGGACAGGGAAGTCGAGCAGTACTTC.

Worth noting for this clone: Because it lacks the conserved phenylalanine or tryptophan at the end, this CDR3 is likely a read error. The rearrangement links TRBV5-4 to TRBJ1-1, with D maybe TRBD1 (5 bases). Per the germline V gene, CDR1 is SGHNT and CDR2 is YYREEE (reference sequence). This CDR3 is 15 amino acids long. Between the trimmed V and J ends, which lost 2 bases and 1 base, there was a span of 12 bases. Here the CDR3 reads CASSLGATPNTEAFL. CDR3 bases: TGTGCCAGCAGCTTAGGGGCCACCCCGAACACTGAAGCTTTCCTT.

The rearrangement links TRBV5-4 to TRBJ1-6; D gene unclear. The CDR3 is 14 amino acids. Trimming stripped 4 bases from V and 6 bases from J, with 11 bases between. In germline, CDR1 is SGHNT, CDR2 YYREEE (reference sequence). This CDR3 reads CASSLGLLNSPLHF. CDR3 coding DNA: TGTGCCAGCAGCCTCGGACTGCTTAATTCACCCCTCCACTTT.